What follows is one T cell receptor (beta chain) and its context. Its antigen specificity is not known. One base away there is no much larger clone; base qualities are not given. This entry is derived from a study of blood T cell repertoires in COVID-19 (dated by TCRdb to 2018 to 2020). For context, the study as a whole: Collaborator samples came from the United States, Italy and Spain and covered acute and convalescent phases of COVID-19. The material from the prospective study consisted of cDNA or gDNA derived from T cells, B-cell-depleted T cells, or PBMCs. The dataset comprised deeply sampled blood TCRbeta repertoires from subjects exposed to, actively infected with, or recovered from COVID-19. The repertoires were released in a freely available public database intended as a resource for research on the immune response to SARS-CoV-2. Samples came from the ongoing ImmuneRACE study (first 160 participants) plus 1,254 subjects from 6 global collaborators. A de-identified subject ID, COVID-19 status, age in years and sex were almost always included in the sample metadata. Where HLA class I and class II types were available, the types were taken from metadata supplied by the sample provider, not from assay-based typing.

Collaborating institutions collected whole blood in K2EDTA tubes following their own protocols. Collaborator samples were shipped for TCRbeta analysis as frozen whole blood, isolated PBMCs, or DNA extracted from either sample type. The research as a whole found: The amount of clinical and demographic metadata varied by source and participant and was provided uncurated.

V is cut back by 2 bases and J by 0 bases, with 8 bases in the junction unmatched. The CDR3 holds 17 amino acids from the cysteine to the phenylalanine. CDR3 DNA only is kept here, 51 bases in frame from base 1. According to the germline V gene, CDR1 reads SGHTA and CDR2 reads FQGTGA. TCRbeta CDR3 regions were amplified from genomic DNA by means of the immunoSEQ Assay, a bias-controlled multiplex PCR. The published analysis was carried out like this. The number of nucleated cells in each sample was estimated from the amplification of reference gene primers within the assay. To quantify the absolute abundance of each unique TCRbeta CDR3 rearrangement, sequence reads were collapsed and filtered. Productive Simpson clonality was computed per sample as the square root of Simpson's diversity index over productive rearrangements. The clones in this table, taken by TCRdb from immuneACCESS, are in-frame only. Not every clone is retained; where verified, under half of the shortfall comes from an unresolved V gene, and the cause of the rest is unknown. From that table come the V and J calls and clone size; the DNA was used to work out D and trimming. Recorded for this sample are about 480,000 clones; approximately 90% of them occurred a single time. Around 4.4% of the sample belongs to the ten largest clones.

The source of this sequence is a young woman with acute or convalescent COVID-19. The chain was built from TRBV7-3 and TRBJ2-3, and 7 junction bases match TRBD2. Material for sequencing was peripheral blood. The CDR3 here reads CASSLLGSGASTDTQYF. The nucleotides read TGTGCCAGCAGCTTATTGGGGAGCGGGGCTAGCACAGATACGCAGTATTTT.